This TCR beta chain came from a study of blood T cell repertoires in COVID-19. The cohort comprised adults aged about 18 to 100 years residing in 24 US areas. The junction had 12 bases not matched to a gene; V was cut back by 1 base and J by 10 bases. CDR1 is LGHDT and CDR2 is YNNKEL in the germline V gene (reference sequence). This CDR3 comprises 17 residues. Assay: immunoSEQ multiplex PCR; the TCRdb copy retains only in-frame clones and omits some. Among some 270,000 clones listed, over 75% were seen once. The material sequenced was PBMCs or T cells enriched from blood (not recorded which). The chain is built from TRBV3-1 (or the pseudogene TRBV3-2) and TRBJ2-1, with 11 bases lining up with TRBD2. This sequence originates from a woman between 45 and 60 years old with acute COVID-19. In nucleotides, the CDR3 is TGTGCCAGCAGCCAAGGGCGGCTAGCGGGGGGCAGAGGGGAGCAGTTCTTC. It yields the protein CASSQGRLAGGRGEQFF.